What follows is one TCR beta chain and its context. The antigen remains undetermined. Other DNA sequences in the sample encode the same CDR3. This sample was taken from a study of cytomegalovirus exposure and HLA in healthy donors. The PCR used 60 Vbeta and 13 Jbeta primers. Clones were read by immunoSEQ multiplex PCR, and TCRdb kept only the in-frame ones, dropping some. The data show 200,000 to 250,000 clones, 70% to 90% seen once. General study findings and limits: Some highly shared sequence variants likely arose as a pipeline artifact. Later, TCR association rates were found to vary by HLA locus, highest for DRB1 and lowest for HLA-C. The authors later linked a missense DCLRE1C variant to TCR beta V- and J-gene trimming.

Germline CDR1 and CDR2: LNHDA and SQIVND (reference sequence). V was pared by 4 bases and J by 2 bases, with 15 bases between. This CDR3 spans 15 amino acids. This receptor was obtained from a human donor in good health. Sequencing input: PBMCs. The chain combines TRBV19 with TRBJ2-7; perhaps TRBD2 as D (6 bases). CDR3 region: CASSTTGTGAYEQYF. CDR3 nucleotide sequence: TGTGCCAGTAGTACAACCGGGACGGGGGCCTACGAGCAGTACTTC.